This TCR beta chain appears in the sequencing data of a study of response to subunit inactivated influenza vaccine. V shed 4 bases, J shed 6 bases, and the junction held 10 bases outside the gene matches. CDR3 length: 16 residues. The germline CDR1 and CDR2 sequences are LGHDT and YNNKEL (reference sequence). TCRdb reanalysed the RT-PCR reads using MiXCR and keeps one entry per CDR3 protein. Of about 190,000 distinct CDR3 sequences listed, under 15% were seen once; the top ten hold roughly 24%. The source is a man over 45 who received an inactivated influenza vaccine. The material was CD8+ T cells sorted from PBMCs, obtained more than 4 days after vaccination. This rearrangement joins TRBV3-1 to TRBJ1-4; 8 bases line up with TRBD1. The CDR3 nucleotides are TGTGCCAGCAGCCTAGATCCTGGACAGGGTGATGAAAAACTGTTTTTT. As protein: CASSLDPGQGDEKLFF.